The 6 T cell receptor beta chains listed next were all sequenced from one sample in a study of blood T cell repertoires in COVID-19. Here immunoSEQ multiplex PCR was the method, and the copy in TCRdb shows in-frame clones only, minus some. The sample contains 60,000 to 70,000 clones, about 74% of which appear only once. The sequenced material came from peripheral blood. These receptors came from a woman older than 75 with acute or convalescent COVID-19.

The chain recombines TRBV5-1 with TRBJ1-5; D gene uncertain. V lost 4 bases and J 2 bases, leaving 13 bases between the germline ends. Germline CDR1 SGHRS, CDR2 YFSETQ. This CDR3 has 15 residues. This CDR3 is CASSVRTGRNQPQHF. DNA of the CDR3: TGCGCCAGCAGCGTTAGGACTGGCCGCAATCAGCCCCAGCATTTT.

This chain uses TRBV19 with TRBJ2-7; D possibly corresponds to TRBD1 (6 bases). This CDR3 is built from 13 residues. Trimming cost V 5 bases and J 6 bases, with 14 bases left between them. The germline CDR1 and CDR2 sequences are LNHDA and SQIVND (reference sequence). This CDR3 reads CASSPQGQGEQYF. CDR3 nucleotides: TGTGCCAGTAGTCCGCAGGGGCAAGGCGAGCAGTACTTC.

V usage is TRBV28 and J usage is TRBJ2-1; 9 positions match TRBD2. This CDR3 is built from 15 residues. The germline gives CDR1 MDHEN, CDR2 SYDVKM. Losses at the gene ends were 6 bases for V and 5 bases for J; bases not matched to a gene: 8. CDR3 protein: CASRRLAEGNNEQFF. CDR3 sequence (DNA): TGTGCCAGCAGGCGACTAGCGGAGGGGAACAATGAGCAGTTCTTC.

The chain carries TRBV6-6 and TRBJ1-5, with a tentative D call TRBD1 (6 bases). CDR1 MNHNY and CDR2 SVGAGI come from the germline V gene (reference sequence). This CDR3 has 14 amino acids. The V and J ends lost 5 bases and 2 bases respectively, with 10 bases between them. The CDR3 DNA sequence: TGTGCCAGCAGTGCCCCAGGGGGCAATCAGCCCCAGCATTTT. This codes for CASSAPGGNQPQHF.

The rearrangement uses TRBV24-1 and TRBJ1-6; D gene unclear. The V and J ends lost 3 bases and 3 bases respectively, with 8 bases between them. CDR1 and CDR2 from the germline V gene are KGHDR and SFDVKD. This CDR3 has 15 amino acids. The CDR3 DNA reads as TGTGCCACCAGTGATGGGGAGAACTATAATTCACCCCTCCACTTT. Translation: CATSDGENYNSPLHF.

V and J are TRBV7-2 and TRBJ2-1; 11 bases are a match to TRBD2. Looked up from germline, CDR1 is SGHTA and CDR2 is FQGNSA. The CDR3 length is 16 residues. The V segment lost 5 bases and the J segment 4 bases; nucleotides outside the gene matches: 7. Here the CDR3 reads CASSHTSGSGYNEQFF. Here the CDR3 DNA reads TGTGCCAGCAGCCATACTAGCGGGAGTGGGTACAATGAGCAGTTCTTC. The variable domain in full, completed from reference TRBV7-2 and TRBJ2-1, reads GAGVSQSPSNKVTEKGKDVELRCDPISGHTALYWYRQSLGQGLEFLIYFQGNSAPDKSGLPSDRFSAERTGGSVSTLTIQRTQQEDSAVYLCASSHTSGSGYNEQFFGPGTRLTVL.